This passage covers 2 T cell receptor beta chains from one sample sequenced in a study of immune characteristics of hereditary and idiopathic chronic pancreatitis. The table came from immunoSEQ multiplex PCR; TCRdb's copy has only in-frame clones and leaves some out. The sample includes 450 to 600 clones, about 65% of them seen just once. Sequenced material: pancreas tissue. The origin of the receptors is a human donor who was a deceased organ donor serving as a healthy control.

This clone was recorded a few times. J is TRBJ1-5 and V is TRBV28, with D unresolved. The ends were cut back, 6 bases at V and 2 bases at J, with 14 bases in the middle. CDR1 is MDHEN and CDR2 is SYDVKM in the germline V gene. The CDR3 is made up of 15 amino acids. CDR3 loop: CASRPRGKGNQPQHF. CDR3 sequence (DNA): TGTGCCAGCAGACCTCGAGGGAAGGGCAATCAGCCCCAGCATTTT.

The chain carries TRBV3-1 (or the pseudogene TRBV3-2) and TRBJ2-7; the match to TRBD1 covers 7 bases. Per the germline V gene, CDR1 is LGHDT and CDR2 is YNNKEL (reference sequence). V dropped 0 bases and J dropped 2; count of bases not matched to a gene: 13. The CDR3 has 18 residues. Here the CDR3 DNA reads TGTGCCAGCAGCCAAGATCATGAAGGTGGACAGGCGGCCTACGAGCAGTACTTC. This codes for CASSQDHEGGQAAYEQYF.